This record covers a single TCR beta chain. This sample was included in a study of CD8+ T cells in alopecia areata. Study overall: For the treated group, dosing was oral tofacitinib at 5 to 10 mg twice daily.

In each case, RNA was isolated and then reverse transcribed into cDNA as the sequencing template. Clones were sequenced by immunoSEQ multiplex PCR, and TCRdb holds only the in-frame ones, with some missing. The data show about 150,000 clones, roughly 62% seen once. This TCR derives from a human donor with alopecia areata. The specimen was CD4+ T cells sorted from blood, collected at week 0.

The CDR3 coding sequence is TGTGCCAGCAGCTTATCAGGGGGCGCCGGGTATGGCTACACCTTC. This sequence encodes CASSLSGGAGYGYTF. The chain uses TRBV7-8 and TRBJ1-2; 8 bases map to TRBD1. The V segment lost 2 bases and the J segment 5 bases; nucleotides outside the gene matches: 7. The CDR3 is 15 amino acids. Looked up from germline, CDR1 is SGHVS and CDR2 is FQNEAQ. The full variable domain, in which reference TRBV7-8 and TRBJ1-2 provide the parts outside the CDR3, is GAGVSQSPRYKVAKRGQDVALRCDPISGHVSLFWYQQALGQGPEFLTYFQNEAQLDKSGLPSDRFFAERPEGSVSTLKIQRTQQEDSAVYLCASSLSGGAGYGYTFGSGTRLTVV.